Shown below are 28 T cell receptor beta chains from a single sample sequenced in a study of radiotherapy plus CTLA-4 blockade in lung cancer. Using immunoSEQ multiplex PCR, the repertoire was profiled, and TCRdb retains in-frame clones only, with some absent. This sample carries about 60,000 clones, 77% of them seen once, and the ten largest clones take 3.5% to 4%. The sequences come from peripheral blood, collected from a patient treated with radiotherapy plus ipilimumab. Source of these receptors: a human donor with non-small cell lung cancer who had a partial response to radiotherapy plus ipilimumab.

The CDR3 is CASSFGNNQPQHF. The CDR3 DNA follows: TGTGCCAGCAGTTTCGGGAACAATCAGCCCCAGCATTTT. The chain has TRBV28 and TRBJ1-5, with D hard to call. CDR3 size: 13 residues. CDR1 is MDHEN, CDR2 SYDVKM, per germline. V was pared by 3 bases and J by 3 bases, with 6 bases between.

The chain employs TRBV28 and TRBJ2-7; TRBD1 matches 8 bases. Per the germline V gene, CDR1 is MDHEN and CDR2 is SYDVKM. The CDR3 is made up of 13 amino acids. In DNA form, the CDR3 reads TGTGCTACGGGCAGGGGGCCCAGGTACGAGCAGTACTTC. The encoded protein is CATGRGPRYEQYF.

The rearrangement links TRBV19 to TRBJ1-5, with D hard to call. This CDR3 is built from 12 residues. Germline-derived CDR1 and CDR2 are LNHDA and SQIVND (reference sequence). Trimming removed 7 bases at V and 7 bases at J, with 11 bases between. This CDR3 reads CASTSGNQPQHF. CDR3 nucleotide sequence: TGTGCCAGTACATCCGGGAACCAGCCCCAGCATTTT.

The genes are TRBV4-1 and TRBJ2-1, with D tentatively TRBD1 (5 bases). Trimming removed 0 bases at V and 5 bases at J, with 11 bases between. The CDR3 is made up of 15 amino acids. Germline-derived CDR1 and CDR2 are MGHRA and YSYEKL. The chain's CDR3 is CASSQDSLTDNEQFF. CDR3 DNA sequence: TGCGCCAGCAGCCAAGATAGTCTGACAGACAATGAGCAGTTCTTC.

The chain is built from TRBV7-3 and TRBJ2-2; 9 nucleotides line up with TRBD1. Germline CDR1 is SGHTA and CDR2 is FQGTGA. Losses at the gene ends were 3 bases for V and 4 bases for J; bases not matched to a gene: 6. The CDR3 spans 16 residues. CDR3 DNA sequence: TGTGCCAGCAGCTTGGGACAGGGCCGGGGCACCGGGGAGCTGTTTTTT. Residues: CASSLGQGRGTGELFF.

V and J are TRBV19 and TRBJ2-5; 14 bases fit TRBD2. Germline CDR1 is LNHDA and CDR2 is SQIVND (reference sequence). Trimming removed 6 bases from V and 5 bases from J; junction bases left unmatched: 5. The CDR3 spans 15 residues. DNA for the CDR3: TGTGCCAGTAGCGGACTAGCGGGGGGCCTGGAGACCCAGTACTTC. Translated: CASSGLAGGLETQYF.

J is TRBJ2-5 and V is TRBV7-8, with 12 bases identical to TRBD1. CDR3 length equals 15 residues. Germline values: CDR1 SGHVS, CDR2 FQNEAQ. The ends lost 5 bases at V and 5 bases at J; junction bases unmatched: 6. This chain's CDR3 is CASSQGQGAAETQYF. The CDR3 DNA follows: TGTGCCAGCAGCCAGGGACAGGGGGCGGCGGAGACCCAGTACTTC.

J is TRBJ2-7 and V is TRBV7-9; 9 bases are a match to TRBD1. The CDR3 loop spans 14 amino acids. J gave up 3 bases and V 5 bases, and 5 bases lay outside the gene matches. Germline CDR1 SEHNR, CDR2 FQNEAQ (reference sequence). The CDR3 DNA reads TGTGCCAGCAGCCTCGGGACAGGGAACTACGAGCAGTACTTC. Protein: CASSLGTGNYEQYF.

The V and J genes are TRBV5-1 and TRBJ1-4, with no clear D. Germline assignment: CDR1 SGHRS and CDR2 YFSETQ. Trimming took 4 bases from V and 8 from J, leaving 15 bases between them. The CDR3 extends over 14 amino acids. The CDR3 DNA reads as TGCGCCAGCAGCGAGGGAGGGTATAAAGAAAAACTGTTTTTT. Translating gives CASSEGGYKEKLFF.

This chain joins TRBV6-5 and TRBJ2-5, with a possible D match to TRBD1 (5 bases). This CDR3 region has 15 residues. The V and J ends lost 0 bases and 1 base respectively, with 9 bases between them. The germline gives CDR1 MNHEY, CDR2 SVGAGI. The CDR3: CASSYSLGAQETQYF. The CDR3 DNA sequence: TGTGCCAGCAGTTACTCCTTAGGGGCCCAAGAGACCCAGTACTTC.

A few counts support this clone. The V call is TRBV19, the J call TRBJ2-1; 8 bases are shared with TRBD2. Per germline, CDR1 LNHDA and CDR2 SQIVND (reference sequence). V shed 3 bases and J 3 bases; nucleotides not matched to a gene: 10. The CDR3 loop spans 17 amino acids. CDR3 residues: CASSIKFGGGFYNEQFF. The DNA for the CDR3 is TGTGCCAGTAGTATTAAGTTCGGGGGGGGATTCTACAATGAGCAGTTCTTC.

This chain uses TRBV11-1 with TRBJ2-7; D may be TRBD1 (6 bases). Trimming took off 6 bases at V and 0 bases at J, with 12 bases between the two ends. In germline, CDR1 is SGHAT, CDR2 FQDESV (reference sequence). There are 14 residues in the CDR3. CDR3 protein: CASSGQFSSYEQYF. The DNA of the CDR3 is TGTGCCAGCAGTGGACAGTTTAGCTCCTACGAGCAGTACTTC.

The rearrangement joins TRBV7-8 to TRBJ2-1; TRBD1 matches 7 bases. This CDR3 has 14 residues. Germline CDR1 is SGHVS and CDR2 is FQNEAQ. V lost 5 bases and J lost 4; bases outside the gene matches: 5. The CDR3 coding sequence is TGTGCCAGCAGCAAGGGGGCCGGGTACAATGAGCAGTTCTTC. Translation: CASSKGAGYNEQFF. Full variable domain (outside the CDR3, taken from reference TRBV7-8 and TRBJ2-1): GAGVSQSPRYKVAKRGQDVALRCDPISGHVSLFWYQQALGQGPEFLTYFQNEAQLDKSGLPSDRFFAERPEGSVSTLKIQRTQQEDSAVYLCASSKGAGYNEQFFGPGTRLTVL.

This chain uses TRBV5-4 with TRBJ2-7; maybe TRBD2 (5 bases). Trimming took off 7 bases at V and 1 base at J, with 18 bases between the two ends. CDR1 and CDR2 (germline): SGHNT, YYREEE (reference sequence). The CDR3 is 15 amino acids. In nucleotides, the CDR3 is TGTGCCAGCGGGAGCCTCGAGACCCTTTCCTACGAGCAGTACTTC. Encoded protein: CASGSLETLSYEQYF.

CDR3 protein: CATGQGIYEQYF. CDR3 nucleotides: TGTGCCACCGGACAGGGAATCTACGAGCAGTACTTC. The chain employs TRBV2 and TRBJ2-7; 8 bases map to TRBD1. Germline V gene lookup returns CDR1 SNHLY and CDR2 FYNNEI. This CDR3 has 12 residues. V was clipped by 10 bases and J by 3 bases; unmatched bases: 5.

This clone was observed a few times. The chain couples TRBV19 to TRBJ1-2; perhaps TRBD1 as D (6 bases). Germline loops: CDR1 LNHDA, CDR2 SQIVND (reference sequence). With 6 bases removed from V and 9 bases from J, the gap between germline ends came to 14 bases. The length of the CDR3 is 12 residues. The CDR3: CASRSGDKSYTF. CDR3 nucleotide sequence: TGTGCCAGTAGATCAGGGGATAAGAGCTACACCTTC.

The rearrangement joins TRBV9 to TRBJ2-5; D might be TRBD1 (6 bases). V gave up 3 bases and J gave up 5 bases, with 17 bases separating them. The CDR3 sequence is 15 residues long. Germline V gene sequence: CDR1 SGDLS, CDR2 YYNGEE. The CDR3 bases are TGTGCCAGCAGCGCGTATACTACAGGGCTTGAGACCCAGTACTTC. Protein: CASSAYTTGLETQYF.

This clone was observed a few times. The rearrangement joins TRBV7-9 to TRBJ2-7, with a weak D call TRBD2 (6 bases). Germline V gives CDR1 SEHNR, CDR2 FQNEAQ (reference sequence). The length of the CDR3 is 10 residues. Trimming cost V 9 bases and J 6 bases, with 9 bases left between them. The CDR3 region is CARVRGEQYF. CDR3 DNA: TGTGCCAGGGTGCGGGGCGAGCAGTACTTC.

CDR3 sequence reads: CASSGIQGSSYNEQFF. The CDR3 nucleotides are TGTGCCAGCAGCGGAATACAGGGGAGCTCCTACAATGAGCAGTTCTTC. The V gene is TRBV7-9, the J gene TRBJ2-1; 7 nucleotides agree with TRBD1. J was trimmed by 0 bases and V by 5 bases; bases with no gene match: 7. The CDR3 is 16 residues long. Germline CDR1 SEHNR, CDR2 FQNEAQ (reference sequence).

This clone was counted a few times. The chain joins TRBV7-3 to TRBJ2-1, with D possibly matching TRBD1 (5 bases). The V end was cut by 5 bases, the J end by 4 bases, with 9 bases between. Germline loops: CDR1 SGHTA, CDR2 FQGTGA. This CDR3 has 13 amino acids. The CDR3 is CASSTSGYNEQFF. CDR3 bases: TGTGCCAGCAGCACTTCAGGGTACAATGAGCAGTTCTTC.

The CDR3 spells CATSRDTHNEQFF. CDR3 sequence (DNA): TGTGCCACCAGCAGGGACACTCACAATGAGCAGTTCTTC. This chain links TRBV15 with TRBJ2-1; D is possibly TRBD1 (5 bases). CDR1 and CDR2 from the germline V gene are LNHNV and YYDKDF (reference sequence). With 3 bases removed from V and 5 bases from J, the gap between germline ends came to 8 bases. CDR3 length: 13 residues.

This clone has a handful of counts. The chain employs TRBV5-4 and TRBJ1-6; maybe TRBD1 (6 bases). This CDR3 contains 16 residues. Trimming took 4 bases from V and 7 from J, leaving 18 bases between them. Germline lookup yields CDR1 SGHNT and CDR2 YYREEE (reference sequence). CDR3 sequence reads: CASSQDVGAANSPLHF. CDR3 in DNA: TGTGCCAGCAGCCAAGATGTGGGGGCAGCAAATTCACCCCTCCACTTT. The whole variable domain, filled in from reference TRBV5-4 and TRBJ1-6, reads ETGVTQSPTHLIKTRGQQVTLRCSSQSGHNTVSWYQQALGQGPQFIFQYYREEENGRGNFPPRFSGLQFPNYSSELNVNALELDDSALYLCASSQDVGAANSPLHFGNGTRLTVT.

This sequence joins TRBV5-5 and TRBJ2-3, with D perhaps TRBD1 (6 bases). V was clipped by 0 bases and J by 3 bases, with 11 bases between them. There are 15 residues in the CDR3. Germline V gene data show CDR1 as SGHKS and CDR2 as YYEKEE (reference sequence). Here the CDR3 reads CASSLAGDPTDTQYF. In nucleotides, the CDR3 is TGTGCCAGCAGCTTGGCAGGGGATCCTACAGATACGCAGTATTTT.

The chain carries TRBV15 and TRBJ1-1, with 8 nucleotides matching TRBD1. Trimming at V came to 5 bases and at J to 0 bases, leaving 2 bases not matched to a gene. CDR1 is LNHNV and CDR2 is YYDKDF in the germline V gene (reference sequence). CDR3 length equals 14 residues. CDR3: CATSPQGVNTEAFF. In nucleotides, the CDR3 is TGTGCCACCAGCCCACAGGGGGTGAACACTGAAGCTTTCTTT.

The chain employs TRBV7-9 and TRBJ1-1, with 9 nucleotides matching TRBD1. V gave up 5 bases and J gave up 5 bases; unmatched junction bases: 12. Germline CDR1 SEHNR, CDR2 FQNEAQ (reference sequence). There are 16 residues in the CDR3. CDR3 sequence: CASSTTAGQGMTEAFF. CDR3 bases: TGTGCCAGCAGCACTACGGCCGGACAGGGGATGACTGAAGCTTTCTTT.

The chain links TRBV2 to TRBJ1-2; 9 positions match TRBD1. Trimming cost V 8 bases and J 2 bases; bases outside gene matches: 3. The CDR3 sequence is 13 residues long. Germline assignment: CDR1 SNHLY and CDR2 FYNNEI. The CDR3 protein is CASRQGENYGYTF. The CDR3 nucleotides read TGTGCCAGCCGACAGGGGGAAAACTATGGCTACACCTTC.

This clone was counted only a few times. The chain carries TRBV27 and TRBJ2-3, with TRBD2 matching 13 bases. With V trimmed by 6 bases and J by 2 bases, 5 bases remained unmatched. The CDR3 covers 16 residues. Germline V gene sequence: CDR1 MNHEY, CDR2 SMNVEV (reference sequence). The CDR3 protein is CASRRLAGGNTDTQYF. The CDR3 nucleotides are TGTGCCAGCAGAAGACTAGCGGGGGGTAACACAGATACGCAGTATTTT.

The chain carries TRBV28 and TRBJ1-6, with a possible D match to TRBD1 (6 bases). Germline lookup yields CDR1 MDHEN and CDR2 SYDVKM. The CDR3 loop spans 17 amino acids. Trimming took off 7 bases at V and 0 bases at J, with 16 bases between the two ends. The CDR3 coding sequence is TGTGCCAGCACCCCCACAGGGTTGGGCTCCTATAATTCACCCCTCCACTTT. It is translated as CASTPTGLGSYNSPLHF.